This TCR beta chain derives from a study of shared clonotypes between healthy human individuals. Germline CDR1 is MDHEN and CDR2 is SYDVKM. The CDR3 is 16 amino acids. With V trimmed by 6 bases and J by 4 bases, 8 bases remained unmatched. Genomic DNA belonging to each subset was distributed in equal measure over several immunoSEQ plates. The input for sorted-subset replicate PCRs was around 0.2 ug DNA, some 30,000 T cell genomes. In the study's own analysis: Junction-only immunoSEQ data arrived without quality scores, meaning filtering differed. Sequencing was performed with immunoSEQ multiplex PCR; in TCRdb, only in-frame clones are kept and a portion is missing. The V and J calls and clone size are taken from that table; D and trimming were inferred from the DNA. The sample has around 1.9 million clones; 90% to 95% are singletons. Cells designated naive CD8 were CD45RO-negative and were positively selected for CCR7, with terminally differentiated effector memory CD45RA+ cells excluded. The donors were adults (healthy and HIV-negative) with no recent acute infections or vaccinations.

The chain employs TRBV28 and TRBJ2-7; 14 nucleotides agree with TRBD2. The sequencing input was naive CD8+ T cells from PBMCs. The receptor comes from a man aged 18 to 29 in good health. Some clones in this sample may be carry-over from other donors' samples. Here the CDR3 reads CASRGGLAGVFYEQYF. The CDR3 DNA sequence: TGTGCCAGCAGGGGGGGACTAGCGGGAGTCTTTTACGAGCAGTACTTC.